What follows are 26 T cell receptor beta chains derived from one specimen sequenced in a study of early T cells in non-severe SARS-CoV-2 infection (TCRdb year 2021). Libraries were made using 5' RACE. TCRdb names NextSeq 500 as the instrument used. TCRdb cleaned the public reads at Q25 with fastp, built clones with MiXCR and kept in-frame beta chains. Rows with a matching CDR3 protein are joined into one entry that keeps the most common DNA and genes. This sample comprises around 82,000 distinct CDR3 sequences, roughly 15% of them detected only once. The ten largest clones add up to approximately 0.54% of the sample. Sequenced input: whole blood. Source of these receptors: an adult who was a healthcare worker with PCR-confirmed SARS-CoV-2 infection or an uninfected control (not recorded which).

In DNA, the CDR3 is TGTGCCAGCAGCCACGAGACCAGGGAAAATTCACCCCTCCACTTT. This sequence encodes CASSHETRENSPLHF. This rearrangement joins TRBV5-6 to TRBJ1-6; possibly TRBD1 for D (5 bases). Trimming stripped 4 bases from V and 7 bases from J, with 15 bases between. Germline loops: CDR1 SGHDT, CDR2 YYEEEE. The CDR3 loop spans 15 amino acids.

V gene TRBV27 combines with J gene TRBJ1-1; D is unclear. Per the germline V gene, CDR1 is MNHEY and CDR2 is SMNVEV (reference sequence). V was clipped by 5 bases and J by 1 base, with 11 bases between them. There are 14 residues in the CDR3. CDR3 loop: CASSLAAQNTEAFF. CDR3 nucleotide sequence: TGTGCCAGCAGTCTGGCAGCTCAGAACACTGAAGCTTTCTTT.

The gene calls are TRBV27 and TRBJ1-1; 10 nucleotides line up with TRBD1. Germline CDR1 and CDR2: MNHEY and SMNVEV (reference sequence). Trimming took 5 bases from V and 2 from J; bases not matched to a gene: 8. The CDR3 totals 16 residues. Here the CDR3 DNA reads TGTGCCAGCAGTCTTCCCCGGACAGGGGGTAACACTGAAGCTTTCTTT. It codes for CASSLPRTGGNTEAFF.

This clonotype was observed at least ten times. V and J are TRBV30 and TRBJ1-6; weak D call: TRBD1 (5 bases). Trimming removed 3 bases at V and 7 bases at J, with 16 bases between. CDR3 length: 15 amino acids. Germline CDR1 and CDR2: GTSNPN and SVGIG (reference sequence). CDR3 nucleotides: TGTGCCTGGAGCGGAATCGGGACTTACAATTCACCCCTCCACTTT. Translation: CAWSGIGTYNSPLHF.

This clonotype appeared a few times. Written as DNA, the CDR3 is TGTGCCAGCAGCCCCCCGGTTGAGGGAAACACCATATATTTT. It yields the protein CASSPPVEGNTIYF. The V call is TRBV9, the J call TRBJ1-3, with D unclear. This CDR3 comprises 14 residues. The V gene's germline CDR1 is SGDLS and CDR2 YYNGEE. Trimming stripped 4 bases from V and 4 bases from J, with 12 bases between.

CDR3 protein: CASSLASGKNIQYF. The CDR3, as DNA: TGTGCCAGCAGCTTAGCTAGCGGCAAAAACATTCAGTACTTC. The chain carries TRBV13 and TRBJ2-4, with 7 nucleotides matching TRBD2. This CDR3 comprises 14 residues. Germline CDR1 is PRHDT and CDR2 is FYEKMQ (reference sequence). V lost 1 base to trimming and J lost 3 bases; unmatched junction nucleotides: 0.

This clonotype has only a few counts. The chain is built from TRBV12-3 or TRBV12-4 and TRBJ1-1, with a tentative D call TRBD1 (5 bases). This CDR3 contains 13 residues. Trimming stripped 4 bases from V and 5 bases from J, with 11 bases between. CDR3: CASSSTVQTEAFF. The CDR3 nucleotides are TGTGCCAGCAGTTCGACAGTCCAGACTGAAGCTTTCTTT.

This chain connects TRBV3-2 to TRBJ1-4; the table assigns TRBD1, which was not confirmed against the DNA. TRBV3-2 is an annotated pseudogene. The CDR3 runs to 16 residues. The chain's CDR3 is CASSQVSDTGDEKLFF. The CDR3 region has the DNA TGTGCCAGCAGCCAAGTATCGGACACCGGAGATGAAAAACTGTTTTTT.

The chain is built from TRBV9 and TRBJ2-3, with D uncertain. This CDR3 has 13 amino acids. V was pared by 0 bases and J by 0 bases, with 2 bases between. Germline loops: CDR1 SGDLS, CDR2 YYNGEE. The CDR3 nucleotides read TGTGCCAGCAGCGTAGTAAGCACAGATACGCAGTATTTT. It translates to CASSVVSTDTQYF.

The chain couples TRBV7-8 to TRBJ1-1; D unclear. Trimming cost V 2 bases and J 3 bases, with 10 bases left between them. Germline lookup yields CDR1 SGHVS and CDR2 FQNEAQ. CDR3 length: 14 residues. Here the CDR3 reads CASSLRAGDTEAFF. CDR3 coding DNA: TGTGCCAGCAGCTTACGAGCCGGGGACACTGAAGCTTTCTTT.

This clonotype has a handful of counts. V and J are TRBV4-1 and TRBJ2-2; D is unresolved. Germline CDR1 is MGHRA and CDR2 is YSYEKL. Trimming took 2 bases from V and 5 from J, leaving 12 bases between them. The CDR3 spans 15 residues. CDR3 bases: TGCGCCAGCAGCCAATCCCTTAGCTCTACCGGGGAGCTGTTTTTT. Encoded protein: CASSQSLSSTGELFF.

The gene calls are TRBV29-1 and TRBJ1-2; unclear D gene. Deletions cut 3 bases from V and 7 bases from J, with 9 bases between. From germline, CDR1 is SQVTM and CDR2 ANQGSEA. The length of the CDR3 is 11 residues. CDR3 in DNA: TGCAGCGTTGAGGGCCCGAGTGGCTACACCTTC. Its protein product is CSVEGPSGYTF.

This clonotype has at least ten counts. The V call is TRBV20-1, the J call TRBJ1-1; D call uncertain. The germline CDR1 and CDR2 sequences are DFQATT and SNEGSKA (reference sequence). Trimming removed 3 bases at V and 1 base at J, with 18 bases between. This CDR3 comprises 16 residues. In DNA, the CDR3 is TGCAGTGCTAGTTATTCGGGTTCGGTAAGGAACACTGAAGCTTTCTTT. It codes for CSASYSGSVRNTEAFF.

The CDR3 bases are TGTGCCAGCAGTTTATCGGGGGGCGGCGGTGGCTACACCTTC. It encodes CASSLSGGGGGYTF. The chain is built from TRBV12-3 or TRBV12-4 and TRBJ1-2; perhaps TRBD1 as D (6 bases). The CDR3 totals 14 residues. The V and J ends lost 2 bases and 7 bases respectively, with 14 bases between them.

The chain recombines TRBV9 with TRBJ2-5; 8 bases fit TRBD1. V lost 0 bases to trimming and J lost 5 bases; unmatched junction nucleotides: 6. There are 15 residues in the CDR3. Germline lookup yields CDR1 SGDLS and CDR2 YYNGEE. The chain's CDR3 is CASSVEGTGRETQYF. CDR3 in DNA: TGTGCCAGCAGCGTAGAAGGGACAGGCAGGGAGACCCAGTACTTC.

V gene TRBV2 combines with J gene TRBJ2-2; TRBD2 matches at 8 bases. The ends lost 8 bases at V and 2 bases at J; junction bases unmatched: 10. This CDR3 contains 16 residues. CDR1 and CDR2 from the germline V gene are SNHLY and FYNNEI. The CDR3: CASSEGGGTNTGELFF. In DNA form, the CDR3 reads TGTGCCAGCTCCGAAGGCGGGGGGACCAACACCGGGGAGCTGTTTTTT.

This CDR3 reads CSARDWGGNQPQHF. Written as DNA, the CDR3 is TGCAGTGCTAGAGATTGGGGCGGCAATCAGCCCCAGCATTTT. The rearrangement joins TRBV20-1 to TRBJ1-5; weak D call: TRBD1 (5 bases). The CDR3 runs to 14 residues. Germline CDR1 reads DFQATT; CDR2 reads SNEGSKA (reference sequence). V was shortened by 0 bases and J by 2 bases, with 8 bases between the two germline ends.

This clonotype was detected a few times. The V and J genes are TRBV4-1 and TRBJ2-6, with D possibly being TRBD1 (6 bases). The CDR3 consists of 15 residues. V gave up 4 bases and J gave up 3 bases, with 10 bases separating them. CDR1 is MGHRA and CDR2 is YSYEKL in the germline V gene. The CDR3 reads CASSPTGFGANVLTF. The CDR3 coding sequence is TGCGCCAGCAGCCCGACAGGATTTGGGGCCAACGTCCTGACTTTC.

The V gene is TRBV7-3, the J gene TRBJ1-1; 10 nucleotides line up with TRBD1. CDR1 is SGHTA, CDR2 FQGTGA, per germline. J gave up 4 bases and V 2 bases, and 10 bases lay outside the gene matches. CDR3 length: 17 residues. In nucleotides, the CDR3 is TGTGCCAGCAGCTTACAACCAGCGGGACAGGGGATCACTGAAGCTTTCTTT. It translates to CASSLQPAGQGITEAFF.

This clonotype showed up just a few times. The V and J genes are TRBV2 and TRBJ2-1, with D possibly TRBD2 on 6 matching bases. The CDR3 has 17 residues. Trimming took off 6 bases at V and 0 bases at J, with 18 bases between the two ends. The germline V gene encodes CDR1 SNHLY and CDR2 FYNNEI. This CDR3 is CASSLRGLASSYNEQFF. The CDR3 coding sequence is TGTGCCAGCAGCCTCCGCGGCCTAGCGAGCTCCTACAATGAGCAGTTCTTC.

The chain joins TRBV5-8 to TRBJ2-3; D perhaps matches TRBD1 (5 bases). Germline V CDR1 and CDR2: SGHTS, YDEGEE. The CDR3 covers 14 residues. The V gene lost 1 base and the J gene lost 2 bases, with 8 bases spanning the gap. In DNA form, the CDR3 reads TGTGCCAGCAGCTTGAAGACAGTCACAGATACGCAGTATTTT. This translates into CASSLKTVTDTQYF.

The V call is TRBV29-1, the J call TRBJ2-1; D possibly corresponds to TRBD1 (5 bases). The CDR3 has 13 amino acids. Trimming took off 3 bases at V and 2 bases at J, with 8 bases between the two ends. CDR1 and CDR2 from the germline V gene are SQVTM and ANQGSEA. This CDR3 reads CSVEGRAYNEQFF. CDR3 bases: TGCAGCGTTGAGGGCAGGGCCTACAATGAGCAGTTCTTC.

V and J are TRBV6-4 and TRBJ2-1, with D perhaps TRBD2 (5 bases). V lost 2 bases to trimming and J lost 4 bases, with 15 bases between them. The CDR3 covers 16 residues. The germline CDR1 and CDR2 sequences are MRHNA and SNTAGT. CDR3 sequence: CASSDLASPLYNEQFF. DNA of the CDR3: TGTGCCAGCAGTGACCTAGCCTCCCCCCTTTACAATGAGCAGTTCTTC.

This clonotype was seen only a few times. This chain joins TRBV5-6 and TRBJ2-7; D tentatively fits TRBD1 or TRBD2 (5 bases each). V gave up 0 bases and J gave up 0 bases, with 7 bases separating them. Per the germline V gene, CDR1 is SGHDT and CDR2 is YYEEEE. The CDR3 runs 14 residues. The CDR3, as DNA: TGTGCCAGCAGCTTGGTCGGGGCCTCCTACGAGCAGTACGTC. Translation: CASSLVGASYEQYV.

The chain recombines TRBV27 with TRBJ1-2; 10 nucleotides line up with TRBD1. V trimming: 5 bases; J trimming: 4 bases; junction bases outside the gene matches: 28. Germline CDR1 reads MNHEY; CDR2 reads SMNVEV (reference sequence). The CDR3 runs 22 residues. The CDR3 here is CASSPKAPRDRGLLLFSYGYTF. The DNA for the CDR3 is TGTGCCAGCAGTCCAAAGGCCCCCCGGGACAGGGGTCTACTCCTCTTTTCCTATGGCTACACCTTC.

Only a few counts were recorded for this clonotype. The chain couples TRBV7-8 to TRBJ2-2; D gene ambiguous. Germline V gene data show CDR1 as SGHVS and CDR2 as FQNEAQ. The germline V and J ends were trimmed by 1 base and 4 bases, with 7 bases remaining between them. The CDR3 is made up of 14 amino acids. For the CDR3, the DNA is TGTGCCAGCAGCTTAGGCAGAACCACCGGGGAGCTGTTTTTT. As protein: CASSLGRTTGELFF.